This T cell receptor beta chain was sequenced in a study of cytomegalovirus exposure and HLA in healthy donors. Study-wide context: An analysis done earlier identified roughly 120 million unique TCR beta sequences from about 180 million T cells.

The CDR3 sequence is 16 residues long. The V gene's germline CDR1 is SEHNR and CDR2 FQNEAQ (reference sequence). The junction had 9 bases not matched to a gene; V was cut back by 5 bases and J by 3 bases. PCR primers comprised 60 Vbeta and 13 Jbeta primers. Data came from immunoSEQ multiplex PCR; TCRdb stores just in-frame clones and leaves some out. The sample contains nearly 300,000 clones, roughly 90% of which appear only once. The sequence was collected from a man in his forties in good health and CMV-seropositive. This chain links TRBV7-9 with TRBJ2-1; 8 bases map to TRBD2. Sequenced sample: PBMCs. The CDR3 loop reads CASSPTGGSDYNEQFF. The CDR3 nucleotides are TGTGCCAGCAGCCCCACGGGAGGGAGCGACTACAATGAGCAGTTCTTC.